This T cell receptor beta chain was profiled in a study of blood T cell repertoires in COVID-19. Study overall: Acute and convalescent COVID-19 specimens originated in the United States, Italy and Spain. The analysed material was cDNA or gDNA that came from T cells, B-cell-depleted T cells, or PBMCs.

Trimming took 0 bases from V and 1 from J, leaving 10 bases between them. Looked up from germline, CDR1 is LGHNA and CDR2 is YSLEER. This CDR3 contains 16 residues. Authors' analysis steps: Estimated nucleated cell counts came from reference gene primer amplification. Here immunoSEQ multiplex PCR was the method, and the copy in TCRdb shows in-frame clones only, minus some. For V, J and clone size, that table is used; D and trimming come from the DNA. Of some 200,000 clones listed, around 84% were seen once; the top ten hold roughly 14%. This clonotype originated in a man aged 25 to 40 with active or convalescent COVID-19. The sample was peripheral blood. The chain couples TRBV4-3 to TRBJ2-4; no definite D call. The CDR3 coding sequence is TGCGCCAGCAGCCAAGATCTAGGAGTTGCCAAAAACATTCAGTACTTC. Its translation: CASSQDLGVAKNIQYF.